Given below is one TCR beta chain in context. Antigen: not known. The data belong to a study of cytomegalovirus exposure and HLA in healthy donors. 13 Jbeta primers and 60 Vbeta primers were used for the PCR. How the authors handled the data: As a later analysis found, there were approximately 80 million unique TCR beta chains, of which roughly 11 million were shared. The data were produced by immunoSEQ multiplex PCR, yet TCRdb's version contains in-frame clones alone and is incomplete. V, J and clone size reflect that table, while D and trimming were determined from the DNA. This sample yields about 210,000 clones, of which approximately 86% are seen a single time; around 0.34% belongs to the top ten. General observations from the study: Most TCR sequences were rare, but some public TCRs occurred in many donors. An assumption of roughly uniform sequencing depth across donors underlay the presence/absence analyses. Researchers reported that a few CMV-associated chains were confirmed in vitro as CMV antigen-specific.

The V end lost 6 bases, the J end lost 2 bases, and 7 bases lay between the germline ends. Germline CDR1 is SQVTM and CDR2 is ANQGSEA. The CDR3 length is 11 residues. Sequencing input: PBMCs. The TCR originated in a woman in her thirties in good health and CMV-seronegative. The chain joins TRBV29-1 to TRBJ2-5; D is uncertain. The CDR3 sequence: CSVKPQETQYF. The CDR3 bases are TGCAGCGTGAAGCCTCAAGAGACCCAGTACTTC.